The rows below give T cell receptor beta chains drawn from one sample of a study of T cells in localized non-small cell lung cancer. Sequenced by immunoSEQ multiplex PCR; TCRdb stores in-frame clones only, minus some. Of more than 100,000 clones detected, 89% appear once; the ten largest clones hold about 1.5%. The source was peripheral blood, collected before any cancer treatment. The source is a female donor older than 55 with stage I lung adenocarcinoma. CDR3s include the opening cysteine and the closing phenylalanine or tryptophan. D genes are given only for firm matches. Clone size is not always given. Where it is, it says once, few, many or a class for expanded clones.

TRBD1	TRBJ2-3	once	15	TRBV19	CASSHRDRGSDTQYF	TGTGCCAGTAGTCACCGGGACAGGGGGTCAGATACGCAGTATTTT
TRBD2	TRBJ2-1	NA	17	TRBV7-8	CASSFLRTSGKYNEQFF	TGTGCCAGCAGCTTTCTAAGGACTAGCGGGAAGTACAATGAGCAGTTCTTC
NA	TRBJ2-7	NA	12	TRBV28	CASSFGHYEQYF	TGTGCCAGCAGTTTTGGACACTACGAGCAGTACTTC
NA	TRBJ2-1	NA	16	TRBV7-2	CASSPSRAGPYNEQFF	TGTGCCAGCAGCCCAAGCCGGGCTGGGCCCTACAATGAGCAGTTCTTC
NA	TRBJ1-2	once	16	TRBV11-2	CASSPVRRGRNYGYTF	TGTGCCAGCAGCCCAGTCAGGCGGGGCAGGAACTATGGCTACACCTTC
TRBD2	TRBJ2-5	NA	15	TRBV7-9	CASSGGTSGSKTQYF	TGTGCCAGCAGCGGAGGGACTAGCGGGAGTAAGACCCAGTACTTC
NA	TRBJ1-5	once	15	TRBV28	CASSFPPGGWQPQHF	TGTGCCAGCAGTTTTCCCCCCGGGGGGTGGCAGCCCCAGCATTTT
NA	TRBJ2-4	once	16	TRBV5-6	CASSFGVILAKNIQYF	TGTGCCAGCAGCTTTGGAGTGATCCTAGCCAAAAACATTCAGTACTTC
NA	TRBJ2-2	NA	13	TRBV6-6	CAITYRVGGELFF	TGTGCCATAACGTACAGGGTTGGCGGGGAGCTGTTTTTT
NA	TRBJ2-3	NA	15	TRBV5-1	CASSSGLKITDTQYF	TGCGCCAGCAGCTCAGGGCTTAAAATCACAGATACGCAGTATTTT
NA	TRBJ2-3	NA	15	TRBV5-1	CASSLTGPPTDTQYF	TGCGCCAGCAGTCTAACAGGACCACCAACAGATACGCAGTATTTT
NA	TRBJ2-1	NA	17	TRBV5-1	CASRSLPSQPGVHEQFF	TGCGCCAGCAGATCCCTTCCTTCCCAGCCGGGGGTCCATGAGCAGTTCTTC
NA	TRBJ1-2	NA	13	TRBV5-4	CASSLGGNYGYTF	TGTGCCAGCAGCTTAGGAGGGAACTATGGCTACACCTTC
TRBD1	TRBJ1-2	NA	14	TRBV7-2	CASSSPGTGNGYTF	TGTGCCAGCAGCTCCCCCGGGACAGGAAATGGCTACACCTTC
TRBD1	TRBJ1-5	few	16	TRBV19	CASSIEVTGGYQPQHF	TGTGCCAGTAGTATCGAGGTCACAGGGGGCTATCAGCCCCAGCATTTT
TRBD2	TRBJ2-1	NA	17	TRBV5-6	CASSPTSGRWSYNEQFF	TGTGCCAGCAGTCCGACTAGCGGGAGATGGTCCTACAATGAGCAGTTCTTC
TRBD1	TRBJ2-2	NA	15	TRBV11-3	CASSLDGQASGELFF	TGTGCCAGCAGCTTAGACGGACAGGCTTCGGGGGAGCTGTTTTTT
NA	TRBJ2-7	NA	14	TRBV28	CASRMQGGTYEQYF	TGTGCCAGCAGGATGCAGGGTGGCACCTACGAGCAGTACTTC
NA	TRBJ1-3	NA	14	TRBV29-1	CSVTGKLSGNTIYF	TGCAGCGTTACAGGGAAACTCTCTGGAAACACCATATATTTT
NA	TRBJ2-7	NA	15	TRBV2	CASSASAGRSYEQYF	TGTGCCAGCAGTGCCTCGGCGGGAAGATCCTACGAGCAGTACTTC
NA	TRBJ1-1	NA	10	TRBV29-1	CSVEAAPAFF	TGCAGCGTTGAAGCAGCTCCGGCTTTCTTT
NA	TRBJ2-1	NA	11	TRBV13	CASSLKNRVIF	TGTGCCAGCAGCTTAAAGAATCGGGTGATCTTC
TRBD2	TRBJ2-1	NA	14	TRBV6-1	CASSEAIPRGREFF	TGTGCCAGCAGTGAAGCAATACCCCGGGGGAGGGAGTTCTTC
NA	TRBJ2-1	NA	17	TRBV28	CASSPTSGIPGWNEQFF	TGTGCCAGCAGTCCTACCTCCGGGATTCCGGGATGGAATGAGCAGTTCTTC
TRBD1	TRBJ1-3	NA	13	TRBV9	CASSVDRGNTIYF	TGTGCCAGCAGCGTGGACAGGGGAAACACCATATATTTT
NA	TRBJ2-7	few	14	TRBV6-6	CASSYAPQGYEQYF	TGTGCCAGCAGTTATGCCCCCCAGGGCTACGAGCAGTACTTC
NA	TRBJ1-1	NA	15	TRBV27	CASSLLPVGDTEAFF	TGTGCCAGCAGTTTATTACCTGTCGGGGACACTGAAGCTTTCTTT
TRBD2	TRBJ2-7	NA	13	TRBV10-3	CATLAGVQYEQYF	TGTGCCACATTAGCGGGAGTTCAGTACGAGCAGTACTTC
TRBD1	TRBJ2-7	NA	14	TRBV10-3	CAISFTGGTYEQYF	TGTGCCATCAGTTTTACAGGGGGCACCTACGAGCAGTACTTC
NA	TRBJ1-1	NA	15	TRBV29-1	CSVNHRGGHVTEAFF	TGCAGCGTAAATCATCGCGGGGGGCATGTTACTGAAGCTTTCTTT
NA	TRBJ2-5	NA	14	TRBV13	CASSLAGRRETQYF	TGTGCCAGCAGCTTAGCAGGCAGACGGGAGACCCAGTACTTC
TRBD1	TRBJ2-5	once	15	TRBV7-8	CASSLGDRGQETQYF	TGTGCCAGCAGCTTAGGTGACAGGGGCCAAGAGACCCAGTACTTC
TRBD1	TRBJ1-1	few	13	TRBV10-3	CAIKDRGGTEAFF	TGTGCCATCAAGGACAGGGGTGGTACTGAAGCTTTCTTT
NA	TRBJ2-7	NA	15	TRBV19	CASTPDGLLSYEQYF	TGTGCCAGTACCCCGGACGGATTGCTCTCCTACGAGCAGTACTTC
NA	TRBJ2-3	NA	16	TRBV9	CASSEIAEISTDTQYF	TGTGCCAGCAGTGAGATAGCGGAGATAAGCACAGATACGCAGTATTTT
TRBD1	TRBJ1-2	NA	18	TRBV29-1	CSVVGYDRGRRKDYGYTF	TGCAGCGTTGTAGGGTACGACAGGGGGCGCCGGAAGGACTATGGCTACACCTTC
TRBD2	TRBJ2-2	NA	15	TRBV9	CASSPSGTNTGELFF	TGTGCCAGCAGCCCAAGCGGGACGAACACCGGGGAGCTGTTTTTT
NA	TRBJ2-4	NA	12	TRBV7-2	CASSLAGIFPYF	TGTGCCAGCAGCTTGGCAGGGATCTTTCCGTACTTC
NA	TRBJ2-7	NA	14	TRBV9	CASSVDALAYEQYF	TGTGCCAGCAGCGTAGACGCTTTAGCCTACGAGCAGTACTTC
NA	TRBJ2-1	NA	15	TRBV19	CASSIDGESYNEQFF	TGTGCCAGTAGTATAGATGGGGAAAGTTACAATGAGCAGTTCTTC
TRBD2	TRBJ2-7	few	15	TRBV10-2	CASAPPGTSGYEQYF	TGCGCCAGCGCCCCTCCCGGGACTAGCGGCTACGAGCAGTACTTC
NA	TRBJ2-3	NA	15	TRBV6-6	CASSFIVGVKDTQYF	TGTGCCAGCAGTTTTATTGTAGGGGTAAAGGATACGCAGTATTTT
TRBD1	TRBJ2-5	few	15	TRBV6-1	CASRLGQGPGETQYF	TGTGCCAGCAGGTTGGGACAGGGACCCGGGGAGACCCAGTACTTC
NA	TRBJ2-1	NA	13	TRBV27	CASSLGTLNEQFF	TGTGCCAGCAGTCTCGGGACTCTGAATGAGCAGTTCTTC
NA	TRBJ2-2	NA	16	TRBV4-1	CASSQEHGPNTGELFF	TGCGCCAGCAGCCAAGAGCATGGTCCGAACACCGGGGAGCTGTTTTTT
NA	TRBJ1-2	NA	12	TRBV4-2	CASSQDGVGYTF	TGTGCCAGCAGCCAAGATGGGGTGGGCTACACCTTC
TRBD2	TRBJ2-4	NA	18	TRBV9	CASSAGLAGGGAKNIQYF	TGTGCCAGCAGCGCGGGACTAGCGGGAGGTGGAGCCAAAAACATTCAGTACTTC
TRBD2	TRBJ2-1	NA	18	TRBV15	CATSSVPYRTSGRNEQFF	TGTGCCACCAGCAGCGTCCCTTATAGGACTAGCGGGAGGAATGAGCAGTTCTTC
NA	TRBJ1-6	once	15	TRBV2	CASNYAGMPNSPLHF	TGTGCCAGCAATTATGCAGGGATGCCGAATTCACCCCTCCACTTT
TRBD1	TRBJ2-4	NA	14	TRBV5-6	CASSLGETGGIQYF	TGTGCCAGCAGCTTAGGAGAGACAGGGGGCATTCAGTACTTC
NA	TRBJ2-7	once	11	TRBV10-2	CASGPGTEQYF	TGCGCCAGCGGTCCCGGGACCGAGCAGTACTTC
NA	TRBJ1-2	NA	14	TRBV10-3	CAISESRANYGYTF	TGTGCCATCAGTGAGTCAAGGGCTAACTATGGCTACACCTTC
NA	TRBJ1-1	NA	12	TRBV28	CASSLINIRAFF	TGTGCCAGCAGTTTAATAAATATTAGGGCTTTCTTT
TRBD1	TRBJ1-1	NA	15	TRBV2	CASSRQGAGNTEAFF	TGTGCCAGCAGTAGACAGGGGGCCGGGAACACTGAAGCTTTCTTT